One T cell receptor (beta chain) is described in this entry. Its antigen is unidentified. The data stem from a study of shared clonotypes between healthy human individuals. Study-level findings and limits: Among non-shared clonotypes, generation probabilities were lower than among those shared by all four donors.

The length of the CDR3 is 15 residues. Germline V gene data show CDR1 as SEHNR and CDR2 as FQNEAQ (reference sequence). Trimming removed 8 bases at V and 2 bases at J, with 16 bases between. TCRdb's copy holds only in-frame clones and misses some; the assay was immunoSEQ multiplex PCR. The data hold about 2.1 million clones, with about 94% observed a single time. As defined, naive CD8 cells were CD45RO-negative and positively selected for CCR7, with terminally differentiated effector memory CD45RA+ cells excluded. V and J are TRBV7-9 and TRBJ2-1; weak D call: TRBD2 (5 bases). This TCR was recovered from a man between 18 and 29 years old in good health. Some clones in this sample may be carry-over from other donors' samples. The sample taken for sequencing was naive CD8+ T cells from PBMCs. CDR3: CASVSVGAPYNEQFF. CDR3 in DNA: TGTGCCAGCGTCTCTGTGGGAGCCCCCTACAATGAGCAGTTCTTC.